This T cell receptor (beta chain) was captured by sequencing in a study of beta chain features in type 1 diabetes. V trimming: 4 bases; J trimming: 5 bases; junction bases outside the gene matches: 5. In germline, CDR1 is PRHDT, CDR2 FYEKMQ (reference sequence). The CDR3 is 15 residues long. In this sample, this clone turned up a few times. Its antigen is not identified. General observations from the study: All four CD4+ subsets of Type 1 diabetes patients contained TCRB CDR3s that were moderately but significantly shorter.

Every isolated RNA sample was fully reverse transcribed, so sequencing captured expressed TCRB transcripts. TCRdb's copy holds only in-frame clones and misses some; the assay was immunoSEQ multiplex PCR. Seen here are hundreds of thousands of clones, over 12% observed once, and the top ten hold nearly 0.04%. This TCR was recovered from a man between 18 and 35 years old with type 1 diabetes. The chain uses TRBV13 and TRBJ2-3; TRBD1 agrees at 11 bases. Material: naive CD4+ T cells from blood. The CDR3 DNA follows: TGTGCCAGCAGCTCAGGACAGGGGGCGGGAGATACGCAGTATTTT. Its protein is CASSSGQGAGDTQYF.